Reported below is one T cell receptor beta chain. Its binding antigen is unknown. Base qualities are missing; no much larger clone stands one base away. This sample was taken from a study of blood T cell repertoires in COVID-19 (dated by TCRdb to about 2020). For context, the study as a whole: The collaborator samples originated in the United States, Italy and Spain and spanned the acute and convalescent phases of COVID-19. The sample metadata nearly always contained a de-identified subject ID, COVID-19 status, age in years and sex. The dataset comprised deeply sampled blood TCRbeta repertoires from subjects exposed to, actively infected with, or recovered from COVID-19. The prospective study material was composed of cDNA or gDNA derived from T cells, B-cell-depleted T cells, or PBMCs. Where available, HLA class I and class II types were obtained from metadata supplied by the sample provider rather than from assay-based typing. Samples came from the ongoing ImmuneRACE study (first 160 participants) plus 1,254 subjects from 6 global collaborators. The repertoires were released in a freely available public database meant as a resource for research on the immune response to SARS-CoV-2.

TCRbeta CDR3 regions were amplified from genomic DNA using the immunoSEQ Assay, a bias-controlled multiplex PCR. Concerning the study's data processing: The number of nucleated cells in each sample was estimated by amplification of reference gene primers within the assay. Sequence reads were collapsed and filtered to measure the absolute abundance of every unique TCRbeta CDR3 rearrangement. For each sample, productive Simpson clonality was calculated as the square root of Simpson's diversity index across productive rearrangements. The clones in this table, taken by TCRdb from immuneACCESS, are in-frame only. Not every clone is retained; where verified, under half of the shortfall comes from an unresolved V gene, and the cause of the rest is unknown. Clone size and the V and J calls come from that table; the DNA yielded D and trimming. The sample records 88,000 or so clones, approximately 86% of which are singletons. The top ten clonotypes cover roughly 7.2% of the sample.

Collaborating institutions collected whole blood in K2EDTA tubes following their own protocols. For TCRbeta analysis, collaborators shipped samples as frozen whole blood, isolated PBMCs, or DNA extracted from either of those sample types. General findings and caveats noted by the study authors: How much clinical and demographic metadata was included differed by source and by participant, and the metadata was provided uncurated.

For CDR1 and CDR2, the germline V gene (reference sequence) lists SEHNR and FQNEAQ. The CDR3 numbers 15 residues from cysteine through phenylalanine. The kept DNA is CDR3 alone, 45 bases in frame from the first base. V loses 5 bases at its end and J loses 7 bases; junction bases beyond the gene matches: 12. Sequencing was carried out using peripheral blood. This chain is built from TRBV7-9 and TRBJ1-1, and 8 junctional nucleotides match TRBD1. This sequence was found in a man aged 55 to 69 with acute or convalescent COVID-19. The CDR3 region has the sequence CASSPAQGEGNEAFF. The sequence in DNA is TGTGCCAGCAGCCCTGCACAGGGGGAAGGTAATGAAGCTTTCTTT.